These 16 T cell receptor beta chains share one sample of origin, sequenced in a study of blood T cell repertoires in COVID-19. Sequencing was performed with immunoSEQ multiplex PCR; in TCRdb, only in-frame clones are kept and a portion is missing. The data show hundreds of thousands of clones, around 90% seen once. The sample taken for sequencing was PBMCs or T cells enriched from blood (not recorded which). The receptors were gathered from a woman aged 25 to 39 who had recovered from COVID-19.

The chain employs TRBV5-4 and TRBJ2-1, with TRBD2 identical over 7 bases. V lost 5 bases, J lost 7 bases, and 6 bases stayed unmatched. This CDR3 comprises 13 residues. CDR1 and CDR2 from the germline V gene are SGHNT and YYREEE (reference sequence). The CDR3 sequence: CASRGGSQNEQFF. CDR3 coding DNA: TGTGCCAGCAGGGGGGGGTCCCAGAATGAGCAGTTCTTC.

This sequence joins TRBV19 and TRBJ1-4; 7 bases line up with TRBD1. Trimming cost V 6 bases and J 0 bases; bases outside gene matches: 25. This CDR3 is 22 amino acids long. Germline CDR1 is LNHDA and CDR2 is SQIVND (reference sequence). The CDR3 coding sequence is TGTGCCAGTAGCACGGCTACGGGAGGGGGCGCAGGACTCGCTGCAACTAATGAAAAACTGTTTTTT. This gives the protein CASSTATGGGAGLAATNEKLFF.

V is TRBV19 and J is TRBJ1-5; D might be TRBD1 (5 bases). Germline V gene lookup returns CDR1 LNHDA and CDR2 SQIVND (reference sequence). The CDR3 contains 16 residues. The V gene lost 5 bases and the J gene lost 7 bases, with 21 bases spanning the gap. This CDR3 reads CASSLGNTAGSQPQHF. The CDR3 DNA reads as TGTGCCAGTAGTCTTGGTAATACGGCAGGGTCCCAGCCCCAGCATTTT.

CDR3 residues: CASSLGVSTGELFF. In DNA, the CDR3 is TGTGCCAGCAGCTTAGGTGTATCCACCGGGGAGCTGTTTTTT. V is TRBV7-8 and J is TRBJ2-2; D gene ambiguous. The CDR3 covers 14 residues. Trimming pared 1 base from V and 4 bases from J, leaving 7 bases between. Germline CDR1 SGHVS, CDR2 FQNEAQ.

The chain uses TRBV23-1 and TRBJ1-6; D is unresolved. TRBV23-1 is noted as an ORF with a role that remains uncertain. This CDR3 is built from 15 residues. V lost 6 bases to trimming and J lost 10 bases, with 19 bases between them. CDR3 in amino acids: CASRTTREGTSPLHF. The CDR3 DNA sequence: TGCGCCAGCAGGACGACAAGGGAGGGAACCTCACCCCTCCACTTT.

The CDR3 DNA reads TGTGCCAGCAGCTTGTTCGGTACAGGGGCCTACGAGCAGTACTTC. The encoded protein is CASSLFGTGAYEQYF. The rearrangement links TRBV5-4 to TRBJ2-7, with 7 positions matching TRBD1. V lost 1 base and J lost 2; bases outside the gene matches: 6. Germline V gene sequence: CDR1 SGHNT, CDR2 YYREEE (reference sequence). The CDR3 sequence is 15 residues long.

The gene calls are TRBV2 and TRBJ2-7; possibly TRBD2 for D (6 bases). From germline, CDR1 is SNHLY and CDR2 FYNNEI. Between the trimmed V and J ends, which lost 10 bases and 0 bases, there was a span of 13 bases. The CDR3 spans 13 residues. The CDR3 here is CATNGGASYEQYF. The CDR3 nucleotides are TGTGCCACCAACGGGGGAGCCTCCTACGAGCAGTACTTC.

J is TRBJ2-3 and V is TRBV7-3; D not certain. The CDR3 totals 15 residues. V was trimmed by 2 bases and J by 0 bases, leaving 9 bases between them. The V gene's germline CDR1 is SGHTA and CDR2 FQGTGA. DNA for the CDR3: TGTGCCAGCAGCTTACAGGCAACTAGCACAGATACGCAGTATTTT. Amino acids: CASSLQATSTDTQYF.

The V call is TRBV10-3, the J call TRBJ2-7, with D unresolved. The CDR3 runs to 14 residues. The V and J ends lost 3 bases and 0 bases respectively, with 9 bases between them. CDR1 and CDR2 from the germline V gene are ENHRY and SYGVKD. The CDR3 region has the DNA TGTGCCATCAGTGAAGTGGCAGGCTCCTACGAGCAGTACTTC. Its protein product is CAISEVAGSYEQYF.

This chain uses TRBV10-3 with TRBJ2-7; D is possibly TRBD2 (6 bases). V gave up 4 bases and J gave up 3 bases, with 10 bases separating them. Germline V CDR1 and CDR2: ENHRY, SYGVKD. There are 13 residues in the CDR3. The CDR3 DNA follows: TGTGCCATCAGTGTGGGCGGGATCTACGAGCAGTACTTC. It yields the protein CAISVGGIYEQYF.

The chain joins TRBV19 to TRBJ1-2; TRBD1 aligns across 8 bases. J was trimmed by 4 bases and V by 5 bases; bases with no gene match: 3. This CDR3 is built from 13 residues. CDR1 and CDR2 (germline): LNHDA, SQIVND (reference sequence). The CDR3 DNA sequence: TGTGCCAGTAGTCTCGGACAGGGCTATGGCTACACCTTC. This sequence encodes CASSLGQGYGYTF.

The chain carries TRBV12-3 or TRBV12-4 and TRBJ1-2; D gene ambiguous. CDR3 size: 13 residues. V lost 6 bases and J lost 4, with 12 bases in between. The CDR3 protein is CASRRLGGYGYTF. The CDR3 nucleotides read TGTGCCAGCAGGAGGTTAGGAGGCTATGGCTACACCTTC.

On this clone itself: The DNA is omitted, as the CDR3 cannot be located on it reliably, and the CDR3 follows TCRdb's listing. The rearrangement uses TRBV28 and TRBJ2-2; whether TRBD1, the table's D call, matches the DNA was not checked. Germline V gives CDR1 MDHEN, CDR2 SYDVKM. 15 amino acids form the CDR3, both terminal residues included. CDR3 sequence: CASSFGPGNTGELFF.

The rearrangement uses TRBV29-1 and TRBJ2-2, with 7 bases fitting TRBD2. Losses at the gene ends were 4 bases for V and 4 bases for J; bases not matched to a gene: 9. In germline, CDR1 is SQVTM, CDR2 ANQGSEA. The length of the CDR3 is 15 residues. CDR3 region: CSVGVAGVGTGELFF. CDR3 sequence (DNA): TGCAGCGTTGGTGTGGCGGGGGTAGGCACCGGGGAGCTGTTTTTT.

The V gene is TRBV29-1, the J gene TRBJ2-1; 10 positions match TRBD2. In germline, CDR1 is SQVTM, CDR2 ANQGSEA. There are 15 residues in the CDR3. V shed 2 bases, J shed 6 bases, and the junction held 7 bases outside the gene matches. The CDR3 DNA is TGCAGCGTTGAACCAAGCGGGAGGGCAATCAATGAGCAGTTCTTC. Protein sequence: CSVEPSGRAINEQFF.

The chain combines TRBV28 with TRBJ2-7; 11 positions agree with TRBD1. Looked up from germline, CDR1 is MDHEN and CDR2 is SYDVKM. The J segment lost 6 bases and the V segment lost 7 bases, leaving 14 bases of the junction unmatched. This CDR3 region has 16 residues. In nucleotides, the CDR3 is TGTGCCAGCACTCGATTGGGACAGGGGGTGCGTGGCGAGCAGTACTTC. Its protein is CASTRLGQGVRGEQYF.